This T cell receptor beta chain was retrieved from a study of T cell responses to AZD1222 COVID-19 vaccine. Turning to the study itself: Second-dose intervals of approximately 4 or approximately 12 weeks were pooled.

Trimming removed 5 bases from V and 4 bases from J, with 11 bases in between. The CDR3 has 14 residues. Germline V lookup: CDR1 KGHDR, CDR2 SFDVKD. Study findings and constraints: Donors in the cohort were predominantly white British and more often female, and clonal diversity was possibly underestimated. Only after the peak T cell response were repertoires sampled.

In regard to this clone: Antigen: not known.

Some clones are missing from TCRdb's copy, which holds only in-frame ones; the method was immunoSEQ multiplex PCR. The table records about 30,000 clones, approximately 91% of them present only once. The clonotype originates from an adult in good health. The sample here was peripheral blood, taken on day 0 of AZD1222 vaccination. The chain combines TRBV24-1 with TRBJ1-5; D is undetermined. The CDR3 DNA follows: TGTGCCACCAGTGGTACCGGGAGTAATCAGCCCCAGCATTTT. It codes for CATSGTGSNQPQHF.